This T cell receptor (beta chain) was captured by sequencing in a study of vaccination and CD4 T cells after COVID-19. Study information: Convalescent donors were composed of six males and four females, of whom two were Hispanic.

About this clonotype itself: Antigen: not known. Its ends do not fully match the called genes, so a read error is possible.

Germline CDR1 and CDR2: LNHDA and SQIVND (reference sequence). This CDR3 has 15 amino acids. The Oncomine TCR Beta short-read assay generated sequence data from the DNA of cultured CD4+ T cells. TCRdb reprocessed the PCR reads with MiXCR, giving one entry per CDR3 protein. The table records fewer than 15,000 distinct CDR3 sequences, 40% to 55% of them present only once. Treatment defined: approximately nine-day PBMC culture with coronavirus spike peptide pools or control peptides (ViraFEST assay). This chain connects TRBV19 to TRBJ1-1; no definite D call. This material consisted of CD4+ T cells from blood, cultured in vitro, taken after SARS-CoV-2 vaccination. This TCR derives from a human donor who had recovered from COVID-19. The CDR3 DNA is TGTGCCGGTAGTGCAGTCCCGTCCGGTGGCACTGAAGCTTTCTTT. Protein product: CAGSAVPSGGTEAFF.